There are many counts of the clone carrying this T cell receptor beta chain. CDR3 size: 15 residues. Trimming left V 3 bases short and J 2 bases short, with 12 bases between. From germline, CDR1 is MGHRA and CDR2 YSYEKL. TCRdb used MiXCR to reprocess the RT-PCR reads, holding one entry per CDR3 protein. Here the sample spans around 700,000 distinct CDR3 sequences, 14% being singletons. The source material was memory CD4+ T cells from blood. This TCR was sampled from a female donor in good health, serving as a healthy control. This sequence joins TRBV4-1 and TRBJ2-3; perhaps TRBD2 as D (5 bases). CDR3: CASSQGRGNTDTQYF. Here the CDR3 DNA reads TGCGCCAGCAGCCAGGGGAGAGGAAACACAGATACGCAGTATTTT.